A selection of T cell receptor beta chains follows, all from one sample in a study of blood T cells in healthy people across ages. Each CDR3 protein gets one entry after TCRdb re-called the 5' RACE reads with MiXCR. The sample lists 1.6 million or so distinct CDR3 sequences, about 31% occurring once. Sequencing was done on a sample of blood. Receptors were obtained from a young woman in good health. Each CDR3 is given with its conserved first and last residue. The order of the fields is clone size, J gene, V gene, D gene, CDR3 protein, CDR3 DNA. D genes are given only for firm matches. Not every row has a clone size; where given, it reads once, few, many or a size class.

NA | TRBJ2-7 | TRBV2 | NA | CASRYGGQSSYEQYF | TGTGCCAGCCGCTACGGGGGACAGAGTTCCTACGAGCAGTACTTC
NA | TRBJ2-1 | TRBV11-2 | NA | CASSLDRSNYNEQFF | TGTGCCAGCAGCTTAGATCGTAGCAACTACAATGAGCAGTTCTTC
NA | TRBJ1-1 | TRBV6-1 | TRBD1 | CASSGGTAYEAFF | TGTGCCAGCAGTGGCGGGACAGCCTATGAAGCTTTCTTT
few | TRBJ2-1 | TRBV20-1 | TRBD2 | CSARVQREYLISYNEQFF | TGCAGTGCTAGAGTCCAGCGGGAGTACTTAATCTCCTACAATGAGCAGTTCTTC
once | TRBJ2-7 | TRBV27 | TRBD2 | CASTLAGGYNEQYF | TGTGCCAGCACCTTAGCGGGGGGGTACAATGAGCAGTACTTC
NA | TRBJ2-5 | TRBV20-1 | NA | CSARRVDRQETQYF | TGCAGTGCTAGAAGGGTAGACAGACAAGAGACCCAGTACTTC
NA | TRBJ1-1 | TRBV20-1 | NA | CSAPTRGYEAFF | TGCAGTGCTCCCACACGGGGGTATGAAGCTTTCTTT
many | TRBJ2-1 | TRBV7-9 | NA | CASSGSGNEQFF | TGTGCCAGCAGTGGTTCGGGGAATGAGCAGTTCTTC
NA | TRBJ2-3 | TRBV11-2 | NA | CASRFYTDTQYF | TGTGCCAGCAGATTTTACACAGATACGCAGTATTTT
few | TRBJ2-1 | TRBV12-3/TRBV12-4 | NA | CASSLGGYGDEQFF | TGTGCCAGCAGTTTAGGAGGGTACGGGGATGAGCAGTTCTTC
NA | TRBJ2-7 | TRBV3-1 | NA | CASSQEGSVSYEQYF | TGTGCCAGCAGCCAAGAAGGATCCGTCTCCTACGAGCAGTACTTC
few | TRBJ1-2 | TRBV6-2/TRBV6-3 | NA | CASSYSGRYYGYTF | TGTGCCAGCAGTTACTCGGGTCGGTACTATGGCTACACCTTC
NA | TRBJ2-7 | TRBV7-9 | NA | CASSFPRLGVLHYEQYF | TGTGCCAGCAGCTTTCCCCGGCTGGGGGTCTTACACTACGAGCAGTACTTC
few | TRBJ2-5 | TRBV10-3 | TRBD1 | CAISENQGEKKETQYF | TGTGCCATCAGTGAGAATCAGGGGGAGAAGAAAGAGACCCAGTACTTC
NA | TRBJ1-2 | TRBV12-3/TRBV12-4 | TRBD1 | CASSSGGPGYTF | TGTGCCAGCAGTTCAGGGGGACCTGGCTACACCTTC
NA | TRBJ1-5 | TRBV9 | NA | CASGHQRASNQPQHF | TGTGCCAGCGGCCATCAAAGGGCGAGCAATCAGCCCCAGCATTTT
NA | TRBJ2-1 | TRBV5-1 | TRBD2 | CASSYSSGNSNNEQFF | TGCGCCAGCAGCTACTCTAGCGGGAACTCCAACAATGAGCAGTTCTTC
NA | TRBJ2-1 | TRBV27 | TRBD2 | CASSTGTSGAPEVYNEQFF | TGTGCCAGCAGTACTGGGACTAGCGGGGCCCCGGAGGTCTACAATGAGCAGTTCTTC
NA | TRBJ2-1 | TRBV5-1 | NA | CASNPGASLGHEQFF | TGCGCCAGCAATCCAGGGGCCAGCCTCGGGCATGAGCAGTTCTTC
few | TRBJ1-5 | TRBV4-1 | NA | CASSQDYGLGNQPQHF | TGCGCCAGCAGCCAAGATTACGGTCTTGGAAATCAGCCCCAGCATTTT
few | TRBJ2-7 | TRBV18 | NA | CASSPSGAWEQYF | TGTGCCAGCTCACCATCGGGGGCGTGGGAGCAGTACTTC
NA | TRBJ1-2 | TRBV27 | NA | CASSLAQSLGYTF | TGTGCCAGCAGTTTGGCGCAATCCCTTGGCTACACCTTC
NA | TRBJ2-7 | TRBV29-1 | NA | CSVEWRVPYEQYF | TGCAGCGTTGAATGGAGGGTTCCCTACGAGCAGTACTTC
few | TRBJ2-1 | TRBV6-5 | TRBD1 | CASSYPDRAPTYNEQFF | TGTGCCAGCAGTTACCCCGACAGGGCCCCCACCTACAATGAGCAGTTCTTC
NA | TRBJ1-5 | TRBV28 | NA | CASSSLQVSQPQHF | TGTGCCAGCAGTTCCCTGCAGGTATCTCAGCCCCAGCATTTT
NA | TRBJ2-5 | TRBV7-8 | TRBD2 | CASGLVARWEETQYF | TGTGCCTCGGGACTAGTGGCCCGTTGGGAAGAGACCCAGTACTTC
NA | TRBJ1-2 | TRBV3-1 | NA | CASSQVVAGNYGYTF | TGTGCCAGCAGCCAAGTCGTGGCAGGGAACTATGGCTACACCTTC
NA | TRBJ2-5 | TRBV5-1 | NA | CTSSLLPRETQYF | TGCACCAGCAGCTTGCTGCCTCGGGAGACCCAGTACTTC
many | TRBJ1-2 | TRBV12-3/TRBV12-4 | NA | CASSVGSGYTF | TGTGCCAGCAGTGTGGGTTCGGGCTACACCTTC
few | TRBJ1-4 | TRBV20-1 | NA | CSAFPDEKLFF | TGCAGTGCTTTCCCCGATGAAAAACTGTTTTTT
few | TRBJ2-1 | TRBV25-1 | TRBD2 | CASSRTGTSGRWSEQFF | TGTGCCAGCAGCCGTACCGGGACTAGCGGGAGGTGGAGTGAGCAGTTCTTC
NA | TRBJ1-3 | TRBV27 | NA | CASSLARNSGNTIYF | TGTGCCAGCAGTTTGGCCAGGAACTCTGGAAACACCATATATTTT
few | TRBJ1-5 | TRBV4-1 | NA | CASSQGNEEPQHF | TGCGCCAGCAGCCAAGGTAATGAGGAGCCCCAGCATTTT
NA | TRBJ2-5 | TRBV20-1 | NA | CSATVGTETQYF | TGCAGTGCTACCGTAGGAACAGAGACCCAGTACTTC
NA | TRBJ2-1 | TRBV5-1 | NA | CASSLVVGLNEQFF | TGCGCCAGCAGCTTGGTGGTGGGTCTCAATGAGCAGTTCTTC
NA | TRBJ2-3 | TRBV5-1 | NA | CASSLESGTDTQYF | TGCGCCAGCAGCTTAGAGAGCGGGACAGATACGCAGTATTTT
NA | TRBJ1-1 | TRBV20-1 | NA | CSARDSNNRMWTEAFF | TGCAGTGCTAGAGATTCCAACAATAGAATGTGGACTGAAGCTTTCTTT
few | TRBJ2-4 | TRBV21-1 | NA | CASSKGLAAATHIQYF | TGTGCCAGCAGCAAAGGCCTCGCCGCAGCCACCCACATTCAGTACTTC
NA | TRBJ2-3 | TRBV5-6 | NA | CASSAGPEDTQYF | TGTGCCAGCAGCGCTGGACCCGAAGATACGCAGTATTTT
NA | TRBJ2-3 | TRBV24-1 | NA | CATSGWGGDTQYF | TGTGCCACCAGTGGTTGGGGCGGCGATACGCAGTATTTT
few | TRBJ2-1 | TRBV5-1 | TRBD1 | CATQDRPSYNEQFF | TGCGCCACCCAGGACAGGCCATCCTACAATGAGCAGTTCTTC
NA | TRBJ2-3 | TRBV9 | NA | CASSALEATQYF | TGTGCCAGCAGCGCACTGGAAGCTACGCAGTATTTT
NA | TRBJ1-2 | TRBV7-9 | TRBD1 | CASSAPGQGDYGYTF | TGTGCCAGCAGCGCTCCGGGACAGGGGGATTATGGCTACACCTTC
few | TRBJ2-7 | TRBV6-1 | NA | CASSELDSSIYEQYF | TGTGCCAGCAGTGAATTGGACAGTAGCATTTACGAGCAGTACTTC
few | TRBJ2-2 | TRBV20-1 | NA | CSARDPNLNTGELFF | TGCAGTGCTAGAGATCCGAACCTGAACACCGGGGAGCTGTTTTTT